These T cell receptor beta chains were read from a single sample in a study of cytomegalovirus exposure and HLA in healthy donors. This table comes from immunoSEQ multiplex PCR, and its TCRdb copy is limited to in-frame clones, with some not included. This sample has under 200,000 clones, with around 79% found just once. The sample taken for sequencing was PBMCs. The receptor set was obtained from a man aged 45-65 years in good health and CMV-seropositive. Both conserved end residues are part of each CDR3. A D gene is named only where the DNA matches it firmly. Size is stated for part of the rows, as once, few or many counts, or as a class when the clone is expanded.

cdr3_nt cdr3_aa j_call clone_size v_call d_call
TGTGCCAGCAGTCCTAAGGGGGCGGATTTTAGTGAAAAACTGTTTTTT CASSPKGADFSEKLFF TRBJ1-4 . TRBV27 TRBD1
TGTGCCAGCAGTTTTATTACAGCTGAAGCTTTCTTT CASSFITAEAFF TRBJ1-1 . TRBV28 .
TGTGCCAGCAGCTTGGCCCCGGTGACGGGTTCTGAAGCTTTCTTT CASSLAPVTGSEAFF TRBJ1-1 . TRBV5-4 .
TGTGCCAGCACCACCGACAGGTCGAACACTGAAGCTTTCTTT CASTTDRSNTEAFF TRBJ1-1 . TRBV6-1 .
TGCGCCAGCCGACTGGGTAGCGGGGGGTCTGAGACCCAGTACTTC CASRLGSGGSETQYF TRBJ2-5 . TRBV10-2 TRBD2
TGCGCCAGCAGCTCTAGCGCCATGAAGGAGACCCAGTACTTC CASSSSAMKETQYF TRBJ2-5 . TRBV5-1 .
TGCAGCGTTATCCAGGGGGCGGGAAACACCATATATTTT CSVIQGAGNTIYF TRBJ1-3 . TRBV29-1 TRBD1
TGTGCCAGCAGAGGAGGTACAGGGGCACGGAGTAATTCACCCCTCCACTTT CASRGGTGARSNSPLHF TRBJ1-6 . TRBV2 TRBD1
TGTGCCAGCAGCCCCGGGCTTGGGACTAGCGGGGGGACTAACAATGAGCAGTTCTTC CASSPGLGTSGGTNNEQFF TRBJ2-1 . TRBV7-9 TRBD2
TGTGCCAGCAGCTTAGTTTCCTCACAGGGCGGCTACACCTTC CASSLVSSQGGYTF TRBJ1-2 . TRBV7-8 .
TGTGCCAGCAGTGAACGGGAGTATGGCTACACCTTC CASSEREYGYTF TRBJ1-2 . TRBV2 .
TGTGCCAGCAGTTACGATCTAGCGACCGGGGAGCTGTTTTTT CASSYDLATGELFF TRBJ2-2 . TRBV6-6 .
TGTGCCAGCAGCCCCGGGACAGGGGGCACTGAAGCTTTCTTT CASSPGTGGTEAFF TRBJ1-1 once TRBV6-5 TRBD1
TGTGCCAGCAGCCCCGGGACAGATACGCAGTATTTT CASSPGTDTQYF TRBJ2-3 . TRBV5-6 .
TGTGCCAGCAGGGGGGACAGGGCCCATGAGCAGTTCTTC CASRGDRAHEQFF TRBJ2-1 . TRBV6-1 TRBD1
TGTGCCAGCGGGCGGGGGGGACAAGAGACCCAGTACTTC CASGRGGQETQYF TRBJ2-5 . TRBV9 TRBD2
TGTGCCAGCAGATCTACAGGGGTACTGGAGACCCAGTACTTC CASRSTGVLETQYF TRBJ2-5 . TRBV28 TRBD1
TGCGCCAGCAGAGCCGGACAGGGGGGGGTTAGCACAGATACGCAGTATTTT CASRAGQGGVSTDTQYF TRBJ2-3 once TRBV5-1 TRBD1
TGTGCCAGCAGTTACTCTTTCGAGAGGGGAGGCACTGAAGCTTTCTTT CASSYSFERGGTEAFF TRBJ1-1 . TRBV6-5 .
TGTGCCAGCAGTCCCCAGGACAGTGCAACTAATGAAAAACTGTTTTTT CASSPQDSATNEKLFF TRBJ1-4 once TRBV2 .
TGCGCCAGCGGCCTCGAGGGGGGGAGGACTGAAGCTTTCTTT CASGLEGGRTEAFF TRBJ1-1 . TRBV5-1 .
TGTGCCAGCAGTTACTCGAACCCCCGGAATTCACCCCTCCACTTT CASSYSNPRNSPLHF TRBJ1-6 once TRBV6-5 .